This TCR beta chain is drawn from a study of cytomegalovirus exposure and HLA in healthy donors. The CDR3 runs to 16 residues. V gave up 2 bases and J gave up 0 bases, with 13 bases separating them. The germline CDR1 and CDR2 sequences are MNHNY and SVGAGI (reference sequence). Use of 60 Vbeta and 13 Jbeta primers characterized the PCR. Repertoires were generated with immunoSEQ multiplex PCR, while TCRdb's copy carries only in-frame clones and drops some. The table records over 65,000 clones, more than 70% of them present only once. This receptor was identified in a man in his forties or fifties in good health and CMV-seronegative. The sample consisted of PBMCs. The chain joins TRBV6-6 to TRBJ1-2, with D perhaps matching TRBD1 (6 bases). CDR3 nucleotide sequence: TGTGCCAGCAGTTACACACGGGACAACCCTAACTATGGCTACACCTTC. Translation: CASSYTRDNPNYGYTF.